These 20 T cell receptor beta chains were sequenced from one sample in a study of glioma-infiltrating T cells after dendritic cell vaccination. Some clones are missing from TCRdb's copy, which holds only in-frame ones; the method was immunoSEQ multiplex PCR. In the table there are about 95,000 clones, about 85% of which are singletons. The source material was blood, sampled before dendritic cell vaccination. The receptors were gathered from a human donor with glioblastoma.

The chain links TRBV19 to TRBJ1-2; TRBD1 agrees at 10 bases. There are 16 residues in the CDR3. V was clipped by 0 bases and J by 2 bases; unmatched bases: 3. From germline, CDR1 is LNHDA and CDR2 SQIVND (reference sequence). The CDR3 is CASSIEATGGNYGYTF. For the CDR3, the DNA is TGTGCCAGTAGTATAGAGGCGACAGGGGGCAACTATGGCTACACCTTC.

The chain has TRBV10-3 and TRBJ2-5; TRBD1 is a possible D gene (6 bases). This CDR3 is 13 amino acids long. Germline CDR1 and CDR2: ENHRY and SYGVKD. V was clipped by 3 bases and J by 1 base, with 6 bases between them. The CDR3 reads CAISEQGQETQYF. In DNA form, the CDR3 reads TGTGCCATCAGTGAACAGGGCCAAGAGACCCAGTACTTC.

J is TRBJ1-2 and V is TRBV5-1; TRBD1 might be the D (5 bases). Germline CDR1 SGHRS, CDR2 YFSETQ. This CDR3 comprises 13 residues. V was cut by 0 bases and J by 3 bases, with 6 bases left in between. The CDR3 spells CASSLGQYYGYTF. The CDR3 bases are TGCGCCAGCAGCTTGGGACAGTACTATGGCTACACCTTC.

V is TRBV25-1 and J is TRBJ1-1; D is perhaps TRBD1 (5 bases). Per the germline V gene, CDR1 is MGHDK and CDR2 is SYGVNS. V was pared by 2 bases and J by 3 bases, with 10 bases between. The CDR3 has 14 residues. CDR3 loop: CASSEVKGYTEAFF. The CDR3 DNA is TGTGCCAGCAGTGAAGTCAAGGGGTACACTGAAGCTTTCTTT.

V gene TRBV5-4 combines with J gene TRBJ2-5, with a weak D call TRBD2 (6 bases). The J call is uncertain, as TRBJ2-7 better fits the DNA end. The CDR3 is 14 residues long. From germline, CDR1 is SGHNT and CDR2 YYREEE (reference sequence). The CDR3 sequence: CASSPRGGRYEQYF. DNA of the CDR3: TGTGCCAGCAGCCCTCGTGGAGGGCGGTACGAGCAGTACTTC.

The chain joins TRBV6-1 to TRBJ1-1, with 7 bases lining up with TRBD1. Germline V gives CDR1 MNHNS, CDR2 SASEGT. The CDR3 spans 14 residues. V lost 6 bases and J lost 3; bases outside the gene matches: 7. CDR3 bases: TGTGCCAGCAGACCGGGACAGAGATACACTGAAGCTTTCTTT. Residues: CASRPGQRYTEAFF.

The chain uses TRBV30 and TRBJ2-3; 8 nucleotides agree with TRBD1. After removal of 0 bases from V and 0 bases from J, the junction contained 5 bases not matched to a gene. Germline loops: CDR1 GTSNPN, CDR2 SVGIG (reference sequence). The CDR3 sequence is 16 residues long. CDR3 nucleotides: TGTGCCTGGAGTGTAAAGGACAGGGAAAGCACAGATACGCAGTATTTT. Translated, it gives CAWSVKDRESTDTQYF.

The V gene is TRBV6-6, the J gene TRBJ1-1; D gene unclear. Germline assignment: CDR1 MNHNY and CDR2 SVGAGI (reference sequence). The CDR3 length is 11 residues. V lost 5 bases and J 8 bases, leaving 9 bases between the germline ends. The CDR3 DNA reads TGTGCCAGCAGTATTACGGGGGAAGCTTTCTTT. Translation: CASSITGEAFF.

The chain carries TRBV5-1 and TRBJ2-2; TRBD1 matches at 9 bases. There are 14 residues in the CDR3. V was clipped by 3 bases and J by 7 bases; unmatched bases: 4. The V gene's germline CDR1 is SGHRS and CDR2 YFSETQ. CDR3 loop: CASSWDRVDGELFF. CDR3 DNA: TGCGCCAGCAGCTGGGACAGGGTGGACGGGGAGCTGTTTTTT.

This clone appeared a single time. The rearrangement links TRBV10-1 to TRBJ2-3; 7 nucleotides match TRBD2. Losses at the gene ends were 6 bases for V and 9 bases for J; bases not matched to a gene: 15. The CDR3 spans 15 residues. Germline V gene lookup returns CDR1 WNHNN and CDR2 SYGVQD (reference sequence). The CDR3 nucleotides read TGCGCCAGCAGCATAGCGGGCGATCAAGGAGCCACGCAGTATTTT. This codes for CASSIAGDQGATQYF.

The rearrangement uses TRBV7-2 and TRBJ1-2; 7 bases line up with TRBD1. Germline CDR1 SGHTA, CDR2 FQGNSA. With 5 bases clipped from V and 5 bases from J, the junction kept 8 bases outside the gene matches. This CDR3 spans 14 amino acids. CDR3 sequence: CASSGGGQLYGYTF. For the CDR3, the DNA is TGTGCCAGCAGCGGAGGGGGACAGTTATATGGCTACACCTTC.

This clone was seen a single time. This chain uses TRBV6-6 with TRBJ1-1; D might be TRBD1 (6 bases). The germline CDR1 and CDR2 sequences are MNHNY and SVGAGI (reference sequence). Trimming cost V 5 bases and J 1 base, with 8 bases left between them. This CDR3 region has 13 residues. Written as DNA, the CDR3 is TGTGCCAGCAGTCAGGGGTCGAACACTGAAGCTTTCTTT. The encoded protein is CASSQGSNTEAFF.

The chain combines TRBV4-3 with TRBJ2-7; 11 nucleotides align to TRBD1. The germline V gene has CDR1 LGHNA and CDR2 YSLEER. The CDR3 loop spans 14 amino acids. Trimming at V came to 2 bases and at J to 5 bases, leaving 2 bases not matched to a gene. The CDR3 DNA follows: TGCGCCAGCAGCCAATGGACAGGGGGCCACGAGCAGTACTTC. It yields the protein CASSQWTGGHEQYF.

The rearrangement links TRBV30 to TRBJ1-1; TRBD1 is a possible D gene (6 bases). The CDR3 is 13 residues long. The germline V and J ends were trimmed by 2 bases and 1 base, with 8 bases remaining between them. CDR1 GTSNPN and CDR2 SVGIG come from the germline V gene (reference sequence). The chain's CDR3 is CAWSTRGNTEAFF. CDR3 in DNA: TGTGCCTGGAGTACCAGGGGGAACACTGAAGCTTTCTTT. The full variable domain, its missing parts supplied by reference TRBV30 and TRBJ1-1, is SQTIHQWPATLVQPVGSPLSLECTVEGTSNPNLYWYRQAAGRGLQLLFYSVGIGQISSEVPQNLSASRPQDRQFILSSKKLLLSDSGFYLCAWSTRGNTEAFFGQGTRLTVV.

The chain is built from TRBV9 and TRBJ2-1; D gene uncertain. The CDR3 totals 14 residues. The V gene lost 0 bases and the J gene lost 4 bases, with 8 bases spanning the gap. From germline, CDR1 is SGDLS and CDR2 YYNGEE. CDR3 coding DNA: TGTGCCAGCAGCGTAGGGTCTAATTACAATGAGCAGTTCTTC. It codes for CASSVGSNYNEQFF.

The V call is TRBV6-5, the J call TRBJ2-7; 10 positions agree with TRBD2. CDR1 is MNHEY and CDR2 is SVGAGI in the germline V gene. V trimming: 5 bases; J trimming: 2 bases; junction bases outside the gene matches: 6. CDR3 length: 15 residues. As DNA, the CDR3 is TGTGCCAGCAGTACCCAGCGGGGGGGCCCCTACGAGCAGTACTTC. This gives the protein CASSTQRGGPYEQYF.

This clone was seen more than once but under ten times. CDR3: CASSFPRVYSGYTF. For the CDR3, the DNA is TGTGCCAGCAGCTTCCCCAGGGTATACTCTGGCTACACCTTC. The chain carries TRBV5-4 and TRBJ1-2, with D possibly matching TRBD1 (5 bases). The CDR3 has 14 amino acids. With 2 bases removed from V and 7 bases from J, the gap between germline ends came to 15 bases. Per germline, CDR1 SGHNT and CDR2 YYREEE (reference sequence).

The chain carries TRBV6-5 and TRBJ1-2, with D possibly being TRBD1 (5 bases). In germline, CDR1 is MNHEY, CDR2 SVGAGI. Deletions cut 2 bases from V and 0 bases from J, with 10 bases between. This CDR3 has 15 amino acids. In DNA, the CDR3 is TGTGCCAGCAGTTACGGTGGGGGGGCTAACTATGGCTACACCTTC. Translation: CASSYGGGANYGYTF.

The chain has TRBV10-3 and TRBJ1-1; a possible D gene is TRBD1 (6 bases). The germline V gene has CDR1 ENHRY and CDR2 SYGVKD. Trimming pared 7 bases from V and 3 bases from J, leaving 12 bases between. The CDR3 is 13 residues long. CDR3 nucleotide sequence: TGTGCCATCAAGGACAGCAGGGACACTGAAGCTTTCTTT. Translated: CAIKDSRDTEAFF.

As DNA, the CDR3 is TGTGCCACTTCGACTGGATTCGGGACAGATACGCAGTATTTT. The encoded protein is CATSTGFGTDTQYF. The V and J genes are TRBV19 and TRBJ2-3; D gene ambiguous. The V gene lost 10 bases and the J gene lost 3 bases, with 17 bases spanning the gap. Germline V lookup: CDR1 LNHDA, CDR2 SQIVND (reference sequence). The CDR3 loop spans 14 amino acids.